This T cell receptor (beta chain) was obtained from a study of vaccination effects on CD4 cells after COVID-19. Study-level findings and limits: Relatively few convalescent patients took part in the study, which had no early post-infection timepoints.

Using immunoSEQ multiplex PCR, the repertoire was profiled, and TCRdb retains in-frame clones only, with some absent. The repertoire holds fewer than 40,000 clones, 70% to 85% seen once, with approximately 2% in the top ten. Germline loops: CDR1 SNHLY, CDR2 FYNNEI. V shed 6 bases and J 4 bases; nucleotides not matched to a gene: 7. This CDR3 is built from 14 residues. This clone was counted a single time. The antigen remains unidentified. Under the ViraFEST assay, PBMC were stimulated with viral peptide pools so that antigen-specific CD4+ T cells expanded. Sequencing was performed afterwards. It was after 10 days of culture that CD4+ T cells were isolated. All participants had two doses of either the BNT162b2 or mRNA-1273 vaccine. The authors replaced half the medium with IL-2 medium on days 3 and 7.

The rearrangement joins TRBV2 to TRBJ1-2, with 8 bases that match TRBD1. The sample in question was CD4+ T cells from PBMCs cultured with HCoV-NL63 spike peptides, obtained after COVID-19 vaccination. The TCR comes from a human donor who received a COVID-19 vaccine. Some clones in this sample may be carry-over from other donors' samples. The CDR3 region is CASRETGVFYGYTF. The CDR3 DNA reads TGTGCCAGCAGGGAGACAGGGGTGTTCTATGGCTACACCTTC.